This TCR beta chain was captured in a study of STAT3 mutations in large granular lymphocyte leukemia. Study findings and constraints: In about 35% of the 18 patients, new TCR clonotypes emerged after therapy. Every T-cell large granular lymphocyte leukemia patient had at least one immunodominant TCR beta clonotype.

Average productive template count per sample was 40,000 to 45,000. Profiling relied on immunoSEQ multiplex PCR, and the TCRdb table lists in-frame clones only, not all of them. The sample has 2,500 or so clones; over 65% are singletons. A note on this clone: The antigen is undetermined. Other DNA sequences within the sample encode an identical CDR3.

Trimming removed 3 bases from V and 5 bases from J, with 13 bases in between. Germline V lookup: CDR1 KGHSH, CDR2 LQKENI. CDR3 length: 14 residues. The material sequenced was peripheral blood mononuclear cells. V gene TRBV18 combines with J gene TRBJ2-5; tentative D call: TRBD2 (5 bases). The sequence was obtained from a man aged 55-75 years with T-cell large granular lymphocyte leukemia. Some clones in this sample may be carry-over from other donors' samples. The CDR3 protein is CASSPKGGGETQYF. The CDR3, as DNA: TGTGCCAGCTCACCTAAAGGAGGCGGCGAGACCCAGTACTTC.